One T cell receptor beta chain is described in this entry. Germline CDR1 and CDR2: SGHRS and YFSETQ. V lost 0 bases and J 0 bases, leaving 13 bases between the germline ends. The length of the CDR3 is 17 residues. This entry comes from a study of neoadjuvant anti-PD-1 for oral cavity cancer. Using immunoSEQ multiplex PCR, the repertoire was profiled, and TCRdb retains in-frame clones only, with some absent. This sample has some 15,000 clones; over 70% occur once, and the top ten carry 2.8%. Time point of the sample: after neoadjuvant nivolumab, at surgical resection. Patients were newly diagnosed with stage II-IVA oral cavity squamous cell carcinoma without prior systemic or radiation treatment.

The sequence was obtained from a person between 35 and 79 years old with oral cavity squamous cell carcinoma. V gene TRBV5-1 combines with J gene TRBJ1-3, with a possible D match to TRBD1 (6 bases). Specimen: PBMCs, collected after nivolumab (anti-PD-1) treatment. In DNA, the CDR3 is TGCGCCAGCAGCTTGGCCGGGGGGCCGAGCTCTGGAAACACCATATATTTT. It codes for CASSLAGGPSSGNTIYF.